This TCR beta chain was observed in a study of T cell changes during pregnancy in multiple sclerosis. Sequencing was performed with immunoSEQ multiplex PCR; in TCRdb, only in-frame clones are kept and a portion is missing. Of under 50,000 clones in the sample, roughly 93% are singletons; the top ten hold around 0.35%. This CDR3 has 16 amino acids. The germline gives CDR1 SGDLS, CDR2 YYNGEE. Trimming pared 0 bases from V and 4 bases from J, leaving 14 bases between. The clonotype was recovered from a female donor in good health, enrolled as a control in a pregnancy study. V usage is TRBV9 and J usage is TRBJ2-1; tentatively, D is TRBD2 (7 bases). Material: CD4+ T cells from peripheral blood mononuclear cells, obtained in the second trimester of pregnancy. The CDR3 is CASSVGRGAGYNEQFF. The CDR3 DNA reads as TGTGCCAGCAGCGTAGGTCGGGGGGCGGGTTACAATGAGCAGTTCTTC.